This T cell receptor (beta chain) emerged from a study of T cell responses to AZD1222 COVID-19 vaccine. Study results and caveats: In all cases, repertoires were sampled only after the peak T cell response.

The length of the CDR3 is 15 residues. The V end was cut by 8 bases, the J end by 3 bases, with 20 bases between. Germline CDR1 and CDR2: KGHSH and LQKENI. In the case of this clone: Its antigen is as yet unknown.

The repertoire was sequenced with immunoSEQ multiplex PCR; TCRdb's copy has only in-frame clones and lacks some. The sample yields some 74,000 clones, almost 90% seen once. This sample comprised peripheral blood, obtained 28 days after the second AZD1222 dose. This clonotype was sampled from an adult who received the AZD1222 COVID-19 vaccine. V gene TRBV18 combines with J gene TRBJ2-7; no reliable D call. As DNA, the CDR3 is TGTGCCAGCACACATGGCTTGGTCAGAATCTACGAGCAGTACTTC. Protein product: CASTHGLVRIYEQYF.